The T cell receptor (beta chain) described here comes from a study of cytomegalovirus exposure and HLA in healthy donors. About the study: Among the 398 donors who were genotyped, about 80% fell in the genetic ancestry cluster that is associated with self-reported Caucasian donors. Findings and limits, study-wide: Altogether, 150 or so TCR beta chains were recorded as cytomegalovirus-associated. Near-uniform donor sequencing depth was presumed by presence/absence analyses. As a later analysis revealed, the rate of TCR association differed by HLA locus, with DRB1 most and HLA-C fewest.

As regards this clone: Its target is not known.

The primer mix had 60 Vbeta and 13 Jbeta primers. Assay: immunoSEQ multiplex PCR; the TCRdb copy retains only in-frame clones and omits some. The profile covers roughly 77,000 clones, with more than 70% appearing a single time and about 12% taken by the ten largest. The sequencing input was PBMCs. The receptor comes from a woman in her 40s in good health and CMV-seropositive.

CDR3 sequence (DNA): TGTGCCAGCAGCCCAATCGGGACTAGCGGGGTAGATACGCAGTATTTT. Encoded protein: CASSPIGTSGVDTQYF. The rearrangement uses TRBV9 and TRBJ2-3; 13 nucleotides agree with TRBD2. Germline CDR1 is SGDLS and CDR2 is YYNGEE. The trim removed 4 bases at V and 5 bases at J, leaving 7 bases unmatched. The CDR3 spans 16 residues.